A selection of T cell receptor beta chains follows, all from one sample in a study of identifying expanded T cells in peripheral blood. Measured with immunoSEQ multiplex PCR; TCRdb has only the in-frame clones, and not every one. The table shows under 90,000 clones, with about 89% occurring only once. What was sequenced was blood. These receptors all stem from a person between 18 and 70 years old in good health. The CDR3 runs from the conserved cysteine through the conserved F or W. The order of the fields is V gene, CDR3 protein.

v_gene: TRBV6-5; CDR3aa: CASGGYYGYTF
v_gene: TRBV4-1; CDR3aa: CASSQDLIAGGPDTQYF
v_gene: TRBV5-6; CDR3aa: CASSFGQAINTIYF
v_gene: TRBV18; CDR3aa: CASSQNGVMNTEAFF
v_gene: TRBV28; CDR3aa: CASSFRNTDTQYF
v_gene: TRBV18; CDR3aa: CASSPGTGSGYTF
v_gene: TRBV19; CDR3aa: CASSLTSGYYNEQFF
v_gene: TRBV7-9; CDR3aa: CASSLVAVRSTDTQYF
v_gene: TRBV10-2; CDR3aa: CASSEQSNQPQHF
v_gene: TRBV9; CDR3aa: CASRGGGPSYGYTF
v_gene: TRBV6-4; CDR3aa: CASSAGASSYNEQFF
v_gene: TRBV7-2; CDR3aa: CASSRRATGTGVSYEQYF
v_gene: TRBV5-5; CDR3aa: CASSEGGGYGYTF
v_gene: TRBV5-1; CDR3aa: CASSFNGLKADTQYF
v_gene: TRBV27; CDR3aa: CASSPRQVGSNTEAFF
v_gene: TRBV5-4; CDR3aa: CASSSLLGRSYGYTF
v_gene: TRBV4-1; CDR3aa: CASSSTANTGELFF
v_gene: TRBV27; CDR3aa: CASSLKPPGQRIAGELFF
v_gene: TRBV7-9; CDR3aa: CASRHYADYTGELFF
v_gene: TRBV27; CDR3aa: CASSSLGGRPDEQYF
v_gene: TRBV5-4; CDR3aa: CASSSIGPGGDTQYF
v_gene: TRBV6-1; CDR3aa: CASSPFSGGLQPQHF
v_gene: TRBV20-1; CDR3aa: CVAGAGNTIYF
v_gene: TRBV30; CDR3aa: CAWSALRDGNTGELFF
v_gene: TRBV9; CDR3aa: CASSVDRSEQFF
v_gene: TRBV6-5; CDR3aa: CASSYSPNGGKLFF
v_gene: TRBV7-6; CDR3aa: CASSLALGQPQHF
v_gene: TRBV2; CDR3aa: CASSQLGLIADGYTF
v_gene: TRBV7-3; CDR3aa: CASSLTGDNEQFF
v_gene: TRBV29-1; CDR3aa: CSVKGTPGGNEQFF
v_gene: TRBV6-1; CDR3aa: CASSRAGGSYNEQFF
v_gene: TRBV2; CDR3aa: CASSRDRGFDGYTF
v_gene: TRBV5-4; CDR3aa: CASNTQEADTQYF
v_gene: TRBV7-2; CDR3aa: CASSSGLAFGNTIYF
v_gene: TRBV14; CDR3aa: CASSPRDRSYEQYF
v_gene: TRBV28; CDR3aa: CASSLGLLGTFDPEAFF